This entry describes one TCR beta chain. Per the study methods: Estimated nucleated cell counts came from reference gene primer amplification. Data came from immunoSEQ multiplex PCR; TCRdb stores just in-frame clones and leaves some out. Clonal size and the V and J genes are those of that table, whereas D and trimming came from the DNA. The sample holds about 100,000 clones; just over 85% are singletons and the top ten take over 10%. The CDR3 loop spans 15 amino acids. Germline values: CDR1 SGHAT, CDR2 FQNNGV. Trimming stripped 4 bases from V and 2 bases from J, with 12 bases between. The entry originates in a study of blood T cell repertoires in COVID-19. Study-wide context: The samples span acute and convalescent COVID-19 from the United States, Italy and Spain. Nucleic acid was either cDNA or gDNA, and it came from T cells, B-cell-depleted T cells, or PBMCs.

Sequencing was performed on peripheral blood. V gene TRBV11-2 combines with J gene TRBJ1-3; no clear D gene. The clonotype comes from an older woman in a cohort sampled during active or convalescent COVID-19. The CDR3 nucleotides read TGTGCCAGCAGCTCTACGGGGATCACTGGAAACACCATATATTTT. Protein product: CASSSTGITGNTIYF.